Following are 17 T cell receptor beta chains from one sample sequenced in a study of shared clonotypes between healthy human individuals. Produced via immunoSEQ multiplex PCR; TCRdb's table is partial and in-frame only. The profile shows about 1 million clones, 65% to 80% of them singletons. The sample was memory CD4+ T cells sorted from blood. Stated subset: CD45RA-negative fraction. The receptors originated from a man younger than 30 in good health.

Only one count was recorded for this clone. V usage is TRBV10-3 and J usage is TRBJ2-5; 11 positions agree with TRBD2. The CDR3 is 18 amino acids. Germline V lookup: CDR1 ENHRY, CDR2 SYGVKD. The J segment lost 5 bases and the V segment lost 8 bases, leaving 19 bases of the junction unmatched. As DNA, the CDR3 is TGTGCCATCTCGGGACTAGCGGTACCGGGGGAGCGGGGCGAGACCCAGTACTTC. It codes for CAISGLAVPGERGETQYF.

J is TRBJ1-5 and V is TRBV7-2, with TRBD1 as a possible D gene (5 bases). The CDR3 runs to 13 residues. Between the trimmed V and J ends, which lost 5 bases and 6 bases, there was a span of 11 bases. CDR1 is SGHTA, CDR2 FQGNSA, per germline. CDR3 amino acids: CASSITGGQPQHF. DNA of the CDR3: TGTGCCAGCAGCATTACAGGAGGTCAGCCCCAGCATTTT.

The chain employs TRBV11-2 and TRBJ1-1; D not resolved. The CDR3 extends over 15 amino acids. Germline V gene data show CDR1 as SGHAT and CDR2 as FQNNGV. V was cut by 9 bases and J by 6 bases, with 23 bases left in between. CDR3 DNA sequence: TGTGCCAGTCTCGGAGTCGGGCGAACGGGCGCTGAAGCTTTCTTT. Protein: CASLGVGRTGAEAFF.

The chain has TRBV29-1 and TRBJ2-5; 7 positions agree with TRBD1. This CDR3 has 11 residues. Losses at the gene ends were 7 bases for V and 7 bases for J; bases not matched to a gene: 6. Germline V gene lookup returns CDR1 SQVTM and CDR2 ANQGSEA. CDR3 nucleotides: TGCAGCGCTAGGGGGCCGGGGACCCAGTACTTC. Its protein product is CSARGPGTQYF.

J is TRBJ2-2 and V is TRBV6-5; 9 bases fit TRBD2. Germline V gene lookup returns CDR1 MNHEY and CDR2 SVGAGI. V lost 6 bases, J lost 4 bases, and 3 bases stayed unmatched. The CDR3 length is 14 residues. Written as DNA, the CDR3 is TGTGCCAGCAGACCAGCGGGGGGCACCGGGGAGCTGTTTTTT. Protein: CASRPAGGTGELFF.

As for this clone: This CDR3 fails to terminate in the conserved phenylalanine or tryptophan, so it likely reflects a read error. V gene TRBV28 combines with J gene TRBJ1-2, with 9 bases aligning to TRBD1. J gave up 7 bases and V 7 bases, and 10 bases lay outside the gene matches. There are 14 residues in the CDR3. Germline assignment: CDR1 MDHEN and CDR2 SYDVKM. CDR3 nucleotides: TGTGCCAGCACCCATGGACAGGGGATAGGTGGCTACACCCTC. Residues: CASTHGQGIGGYTL.

This clone turned up a few times. A much larger clone is a single base away; this may be a read error. The chain uses TRBV5-4 and TRBJ2-7, with a tentative D call TRBD2 (5 bases). The CDR3 extends over 12 amino acids. The V end was cut by 2 bases, the J end by 3 bases, with 6 bases between. CDR1 and CDR2 from the germline V gene are SGHNT and YYREEE (reference sequence). In DNA form, the CDR3 reads TGTGCCAGCAGCTTCGGGGACTACGAGCAGTACTTC. Translating gives CASSFGDYEQYF.

The CDR3 DNA is TGTGCCAGCAGTTCCCGACTAGCGGGGGGGGTAGATACGCAGTATTTT. Its protein product is CASSSRLAGGVDTQYF. The rearrangement links TRBV2 to TRBJ2-3, with TRBD2 matching 14 bases. Germline loops: CDR1 SNHLY, CDR2 FYNNEI. Trimming took 5 bases from V and 5 from J; bases not matched to a gene: 6. This CDR3 region has 16 residues.

The rearrangement joins TRBV27 to TRBJ1-6, with TRBD1 as a possible D gene (5 bases). Germline CDR1 MNHEY, CDR2 SMNVEV (reference sequence). The CDR3 sequence is 16 residues long. V was pared by 3 bases and J by 4 bases, with 13 bases between. CDR3 coding DNA: TGTGCCAGCAGTTTGGGACGGTTTTCGTATAATTCACCCCTCCACTTT. It is translated as CASSLGRFSYNSPLHF.

Details on this clone: The same CDR3 arises from other DNA sequences in this sample as well. The chain couples TRBV18 to TRBJ1-5; TRBD1 is a possible D gene (5 bases). The germline CDR1 and CDR2 sequences are KGHSH and LQKENI. There are 13 residues in the CDR3. V lost 3 bases, J lost 3 bases, and 6 bases lay in between. For the CDR3, the DNA is TGTGCCAGCTCACCGGGGGTCAATCAGCCCCAGCATTTT. Translated: CASSPGVNQPQHF.

The rearrangement joins TRBV10-2 to TRBJ1-2, with 8 nucleotides matching TRBD1. V was clipped by 7 bases and J by 8 bases; unmatched bases: 9. Germline V CDR1 and CDR2: WSHSY, SAAADI. This CDR3 spans 13 amino acids. DNA for the CDR3: TGCGCCAGCATCGGGGACAGGTCGGAAGGCTACACCTTC. It yields the protein CASIGDRSEGYTF.

V gene TRBV7-9 combines with J gene TRBJ2-7, with D perhaps matching TRBD1 (6 bases). The germline gives CDR1 SEHNR, CDR2 FQNEAQ (reference sequence). The CDR3 consists of 15 residues. The germline V and J ends were trimmed by 5 bases and 2 bases, with 16 bases remaining between them. In nucleotides, the CDR3 is TGTGCCAGCAGCCCCTACACCTCAGGGGCCTACGAGCAGTACTTC. It specifies CASSPYTSGAYEQYF. The complete variable domain, with remaining parts taken from reference TRBV7-9 and TRBJ2-7, reads DTGVSQNPRHKITKRGQNVTFRCDPISEHNRLYWYRQTLGQGPEFLTYFQNEAQLEKSRLLSDRFSAERPKGSFSTLEIQRTEQGDSAMYLCASSPYTSGAYEQYFGPGTRLTVT.

J is TRBJ1-6 and V is TRBV5-1, with D perhaps matching TRBD1 (5 bases). The V gene's germline CDR1 is SGHRS and CDR2 YFSETQ. The V and J ends lost 4 bases and 9 bases respectively, with 14 bases between them. The CDR3 has 14 amino acids. CDR3 in amino acids: CASSPSAGSSPLHF. CDR3 sequence (DNA): TGCGCCAGCAGCCCGAGTGCAGGGAGTTCACCCCTCCACTTT.

J is TRBJ1-1 and V is TRBV7-2; possible D gene TRBD1, 6 bases. Trimming shortened V by 7 bases and J by 4 bases, and 22 bases separated the two germline ends. The germline gives CDR1 SGHTA, CDR2 FQGNSA. The CDR3 has 16 amino acids. CDR3 residues: CASTSRGSVGGTEAFF. For the CDR3, the DNA is TGTGCCAGCACATCTAGGGGGAGCGTAGGAGGCACTGAAGCTTTCTTT.

On this clone: Other DNA sequences in the sample encode the same CDR3. The chain uses TRBV18 and TRBJ2-3, with D unclear. V was pared by 3 bases and J by 1 base, with 8 bases between. The germline CDR1 and CDR2 sequences are KGHSH and LQKENI. The CDR3 covers 14 residues. CDR3 residues: CASSPRGGTDTQYF. CDR3 coding DNA: TGTGCCAGCTCACCCCGAGGTGGCACAGATACGCAGTATTTT.

V usage is TRBV7-2 and J usage is TRBJ1-5; maybe TRBD1 (5 bases). V lost 4 bases and J lost 11, with 24 bases in between. The CDR3 loop spans 16 amino acids. Germline V CDR1 and CDR2: SGHTA, FQGNSA. This chain's CDR3 is CASSYAVSGPGSSQHF. The CDR3 nucleotides are TGTGCCAGCAGCTACGCCGTATCAGGGCCCGGGTCGTCCCAGCATTTT.

V and J are TRBV4-2 and TRBJ1-2; D is unclear. Trimming cost V 0 bases and J 4 bases, with 9 bases left between them. CDR3 length equals 14 residues. In germline, CDR1 is LGHNA, CDR2 YNFKEQ. For the CDR3, the DNA is TGTGCCAGCAGCCAAGATTTGGGGAGCTATGGCTACACCTTC. Translation: CASSQDLGSYGYTF.